This is a list of T cell receptor beta chains from one sample in a study of T-cell reconstitution after alpha-beta-depleted transplantation in children. MiXCR, run by TCRdb on the PCR reads, gives a single entry per CDR3 protein. The sample shows 780,000 or so distinct CDR3 sequences, 16% of them seen only once. This specimen consisted of PBMCs, mostly from graft donor cells, obtained 360 days after TCRalphabeta/CD19-depleted stem cell transplant. These receptors all come from a male patient aged 10 to 17 who had a stem cell transplant for acute lymphoblastic leukemia, so the T cells may come from the graft donor. Both conserved end residues are part of each CDR3. A D gene is named only where the DNA matches it firmly. A row's size may be missing; if present it is once, few, many or a size class.

-	TRBD2	TRBV5-5	TRBJ2-1	TGTGCCACTTACAGCGGGAGGGTAGAAAATGAGCAGTTCTTC	CATYSGRVENEQFF
-	-	TRBV2	TRBJ2-1	TGTGCCAGCAGGAGGAGGGAAGCCTTTTCCGGCGATGAGCAGTTCTTC	CASRRREAFSGDEQFF
once	-	TRBV7-9	TRBJ2-3	TGTGCCAGCAGCTTTCCTGGCGGGAAGCCAGATACGCAGTATTTT	CASSFPGGKPDTQYF
-	TRBD2	TRBV9	TRBJ2-1	TGTGCCAGCAGCGTAGCGGCGGCTAGCGGGAGATCCTACAATGAGCAGTTCTTC	CASSVAAASGRSYNEQFF
few	TRBD2	TRBV10-2	TRBJ2-7	TGCGCCAGCAGTGAAGTAGGTAGCGGGAGCGCCTACGAGCAGTACTTC	CASSEVGSGSAYEQYF
few	-	TRBV27	TRBJ2-6	TGTGCCAGCACCCACTCTGGGGCCAACGTCCTGACTTTC	CASTHSGANVLTF
-	-	TRBV5-1	TRBJ2-7	TGCGCCAGCAGCTCCCGGTCGGCAGGGCTGGGGGTCTACGAGCAGTACTTC	CASSSRSAGLGVYEQYF
many	TRBD1	TRBV5-1	TRBJ1-2	TGCGCCAGCAGCTTGGTTCGGGACAGGGTCTATGGCTACACCTTC	CASSLVRDRVYGYTF
few	-	TRBV5-1	TRBJ2-5	TGCGCCAGCAGGTGGACGGGGGGCCCAGAGACCCAGTACTTC	CASRWTGGPETQYF
-	-	TRBV3-1	TRBJ2-3	TGTGCCAGCAGTAAGGGGCCCGCGGAAGATACGCAGTATTTT	CASSKGPAEDTQYF
-	-	TRBV28	TRBJ2-7	TGTGCCAGCAGTCCCAGGGGAGAGGACGAGCAGTACTTC	CASSPRGEDEQYF
-	TRBD2	TRBV7-9	TRBJ2-3	TGTGCCAGCAGAAGACTAGCGTTAGGCACAGATACGCAGTATTTT	CASRRLALGTDTQYF
few	-	TRBV27	TRBJ1-3	TGTGCCAGCAGTACTTGGGGTACTGGAAACACCATATATTTT	CASSTWGTGNTIYF
few	TRBD2	TRBV5-1	TRBJ2-7	TGCGCCAGCAGCTTTACTAGCGGAAGGACCTACGAGCAGTACTTC	CASSFTSGRTYEQYF
many	TRBD2	TRBV10-1	TRBJ2-3	TGCGCCAGCAGTGACCCCGGCCTAGCGGGCACAGATACGCAGTATTTT	CASSDPGLAGTDTQYF
-	TRBD2	TRBV5-1	TRBJ2-1	TGCGCCAGCAGCCCAACTAGCGGGAAGCAGCATGAGCAGTTCTTC	CASSPTSGKQHEQFF
many	-	TRBV10-1	TRBJ2-7	TGCGCCAGCAGTGAGTACTCCTACGAGCAGTACTTC	CASSEYSYEQYF
few	-	TRBV27	TRBJ2-7	TGTGCCAGCAGTTATGACAGATTCTACGAGCAGTACTTC	CASSYDRFYEQYF
few	TRBD2	TRBV5-1	TRBJ2-3	TGCGCCAGCAACCCAGCGGGATCCACAGATACGCAGTATTTT	CASNPAGSTDTQYF
-	-	TRBV5-1	TRBJ2-7	TGCGCCAGCAGCTCTCAATTCTACCGGGTAGGGGACCTCACGCGTCGCGAGCAGTACTTC	CASSSQFYRVGDLTRREQYF
few	-	TRBV15	TRBJ2-1	TGTGCCACCAGCAGTGAAAATGAGCAGTTCTTC	CATSSENEQFF
-	-	TRBV9	TRBJ2-7	TGTGCCAGCAGCGCGGGACTCGTGATCAAGCAGTACTTC	CASSAGLVIKQYF
once	TRBD2	TRBV7-9	TRBJ2-1	TGTGCCAGCAGCCCAACGACTAGCGGGATAGAAAATGAGCAGTTCTTC	CASSPTTSGIENEQFF
few	-	TRBV3-1	TRBJ1-5	TGTGCCAGCAGCCAAGGAGAAGTCGGAGGGCCCCAGCATTTT	CASSQGEVGGPQHF
few	-	TRBV7-6	TRBJ2-1	TGTGCCAGCAGTGTGGACTATCAGCAGTTCTTC	CASSVDYQQFF
-	-	TRBV20-1	TRBJ1-5	TGCAGTGCTAGACCCCAGGGAGGTCAGCCCCAGCATTTT	CSARPQGGQPQHF
-	TRBD1	TRBV4-1	TRBJ1-5	TGCGCCAGCAGCCAGACCACAGGGGGCCCCAATCAGCCCCAGCATTTT	CASSQTTGGPNQPQHF
-	TRBD2	TRBV9	TRBJ2-3	TGTGCCAGCAGCGTAGAGGGACTAGCGGGAGGGCCAGATACGCAGTATTTT	CASSVEGLAGGPDTQYF
many	TRBD2	TRBV7-8	TRBJ2-1	TGTGCCAGCAGCTTGGGCGGGAGTAGCAATGAGCAGTTCTTC	CASSLGGSSNEQFF